This T cell receptor (beta chain) was captured in a study of blood T cell repertoires in COVID-19. Background on the study: The samples span acute and convalescent COVID-19 from the United States, Italy and Spain. The analysed material was cDNA or gDNA that came from T cells, B-cell-depleted T cells, or PBMCs.

In the original processing: Scientists estimated how many nucleated cells there were by amplifying reference gene primers. TCRdb's copy holds only in-frame clones and misses some; the assay was immunoSEQ multiplex PCR. For V, J and clone size, that table is used; D and trimming come from the DNA. The table shows 97,000 or so clones, with roughly nine tenths occurring only once. Looked up from germline, CDR1 is LNHDA and CDR2 is SQIVND (reference sequence). The CDR3 sequence is 15 residues long. Trimming removed 4 bases from V and 5 bases from J; junction bases left unmatched: 8. Sequenced material: peripheral blood. The chain joins TRBV19 to TRBJ2-5, with TRBD2 matching over 9 bases. The receptor was isolated from a man aged 45-60 years with active COVID-19. The CDR3: CASSTLSGGVETQYF. Here the CDR3 DNA reads TGTGCCAGTAGTACCCTTAGCGGGGGAGTGGAGACCCAGTACTTC.